Given below is one T cell receptor (beta chain) in context. This clone was counted once. Its antigen is currently not known. Per-nucleotide qualities are absent, and no much larger clonotype sits a single base away. At diagnosis, peripheral blood, uninvolved tumor-adjacent lung and tumor were collected and were preserved as a mix of fresh-frozen and FFPE material. For TCR repertoire profiling, blood samples were analyzed as peripheral blood mononuclear cells. TCR beta CDR3 regions were sequenced from DNA using the immunoSEQ Assay. Per the original workflow: T cell density was computed as TCR beta template counts normalized to usable DNA estimated by amplifying housekeeping genes. Using the preseqR package, richness was estimated by extrapolating to 120,000 templates for tissue samples and 400,000 templates for PBMC samples. Clonality was calculated as one minus Pielou's evenness. Tissue-enriched TCRs were identified by differential abundance testing using productive amino-acid clonotypes, minimum total count 5 and alpha 0.1. The Jaccard Index and the Morisita Overlap Index were used to quantify repertoire overlap between compartments. GLIPH clustered TCR beta CDR3s with public tetramer-defined viral CDR3s; viral motifs required at least three viral sequences plus V-gene enrichment. TCRdb holds this immuneACCESS table with in-frame rearrangements only. Some clones are missing; in checked studies, unresolved V genes explain under half, and the rest has no known cause. V, J and clone size derive from that table, while D and trimming were established from the DNA sequence. Counted in this sample were about 52,000 clones; about 88% of them appeared once. The ten largest account for about a sixth of the sample.

This sample was included in a study of T cells in localized non-small cell lung cancer (dated by TCRdb to the early 2020s). Study-wide context: The study analyzed T cell repertoires of roughly 220 early-stage NSCLC patients, comparing tumors and uninvolved tumor-adjacent lungs. The mean age of the NSCLC patients was roughly 70 years, with 130 or so men and 95 to 110 women. The cohort comprised approximately 240 treatment-naïve NSCLC patients with resected, localized lung tumors.

What the authors observed across the whole study: Because multi-region tumor sequencing was not performed, intratumor heterogeneity could not be ruled out. Uninvolved tumor-adjacent lung showed the highest T cell clonality, higher than tumor, which suggests more focused antigenic responses in the adjacent lung. Higher T cell density in blood was associated with longer overall survival, whereas higher clonality in adjacent lung was associated with shorter survival. Because the study design was exploratory, TCR variables were selected using unadjusted p-values without false-discovery rate correction. A median of 57 of the top 100 tumor clones turned up in the paired uninvolved adjacent lung, and roughly 28 of those clones also ranked among the top 100 of that same adjacent lung.

Taken from the germline V gene, the CDR1 and CDR2 loops are SGHRS and YFSETQ. The germline ends are 14 bases apart after V is trimmed by 0 bases and J by 4 bases. Taken from cysteine to phenylalanine, the CDR3 has 15 residues. Only the CDR3 portion is preserved as DNA: 45 bases, with reading frame beginning at the first base. The sequence was collected from a female donor with stage II lung adenocarcinoma. The rearrangement joined TRBV5-1 to TRBJ2-7; there is no confident call for the D gene. Source: PBMCs, taken before any cancer treatment. This receptor has the CDR3 CASSLGTSSGYEQYF. The DNA reads as follows: TGCGCCAGCAGCTTGGGAACATCCTCGGGTTACGAGCAGTACTTC.